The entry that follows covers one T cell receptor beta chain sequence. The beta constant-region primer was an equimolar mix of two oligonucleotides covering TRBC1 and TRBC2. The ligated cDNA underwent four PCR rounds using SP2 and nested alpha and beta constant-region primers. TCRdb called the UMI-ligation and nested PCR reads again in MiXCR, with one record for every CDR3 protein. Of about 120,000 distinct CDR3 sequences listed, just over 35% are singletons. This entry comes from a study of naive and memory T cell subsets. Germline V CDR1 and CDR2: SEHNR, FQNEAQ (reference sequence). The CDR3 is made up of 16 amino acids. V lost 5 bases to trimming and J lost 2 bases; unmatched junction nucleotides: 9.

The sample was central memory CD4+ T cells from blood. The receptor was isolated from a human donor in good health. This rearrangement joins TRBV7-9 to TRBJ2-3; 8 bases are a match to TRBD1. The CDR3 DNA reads TGTGCCAGCAGCAAGCAGGACAGGGTCTTCACAGATACGCAGTATTTT. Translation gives CASSKQDRVFTDTQYF.